This TCR beta chain was recovered during a study of early T cells in non-severe SARS-CoV-2 infection. Study at large: Bulk RNA from unsorted whole blood was sequenced; chains were unpaired.

Regarding the study as a whole: The matching step, a VDJdb search, favored anti-spike CD8 responses and missed private and CD4 specificities.

There are a few counts of this clonotype. Its antigen is still unknown. The CDR3 is made up of 16 amino acids. CDR1 and CDR2 (germline): LNHNV, YYDKDF (reference sequence). V gave up 7 bases and J gave up 1 base, with 16 bases separating them. Unique molecular identifiers (one per individual cDNA molecule) were attached. TCRdb re-derived calls from the 5' RACE reads in MiXCR, one entry per CDR3 protein. The data contain about 57,000 distinct CDR3 sequences, 8% to 10% of them singletons. The chain couples TRBV15 to TRBJ2-2; D is unresolved. Material: whole blood. This sequence originates from an adult who was a healthcare worker with PCR-confirmed SARS-CoV-2 infection or an uninfected control (not recorded which). The CDR3 here is CATNPSLELNTGELFF. Written as DNA, the CDR3 is TGTGCCACCAACCCATCCTTGGAACTGAACACCGGGGAGCTGTTTTTT.